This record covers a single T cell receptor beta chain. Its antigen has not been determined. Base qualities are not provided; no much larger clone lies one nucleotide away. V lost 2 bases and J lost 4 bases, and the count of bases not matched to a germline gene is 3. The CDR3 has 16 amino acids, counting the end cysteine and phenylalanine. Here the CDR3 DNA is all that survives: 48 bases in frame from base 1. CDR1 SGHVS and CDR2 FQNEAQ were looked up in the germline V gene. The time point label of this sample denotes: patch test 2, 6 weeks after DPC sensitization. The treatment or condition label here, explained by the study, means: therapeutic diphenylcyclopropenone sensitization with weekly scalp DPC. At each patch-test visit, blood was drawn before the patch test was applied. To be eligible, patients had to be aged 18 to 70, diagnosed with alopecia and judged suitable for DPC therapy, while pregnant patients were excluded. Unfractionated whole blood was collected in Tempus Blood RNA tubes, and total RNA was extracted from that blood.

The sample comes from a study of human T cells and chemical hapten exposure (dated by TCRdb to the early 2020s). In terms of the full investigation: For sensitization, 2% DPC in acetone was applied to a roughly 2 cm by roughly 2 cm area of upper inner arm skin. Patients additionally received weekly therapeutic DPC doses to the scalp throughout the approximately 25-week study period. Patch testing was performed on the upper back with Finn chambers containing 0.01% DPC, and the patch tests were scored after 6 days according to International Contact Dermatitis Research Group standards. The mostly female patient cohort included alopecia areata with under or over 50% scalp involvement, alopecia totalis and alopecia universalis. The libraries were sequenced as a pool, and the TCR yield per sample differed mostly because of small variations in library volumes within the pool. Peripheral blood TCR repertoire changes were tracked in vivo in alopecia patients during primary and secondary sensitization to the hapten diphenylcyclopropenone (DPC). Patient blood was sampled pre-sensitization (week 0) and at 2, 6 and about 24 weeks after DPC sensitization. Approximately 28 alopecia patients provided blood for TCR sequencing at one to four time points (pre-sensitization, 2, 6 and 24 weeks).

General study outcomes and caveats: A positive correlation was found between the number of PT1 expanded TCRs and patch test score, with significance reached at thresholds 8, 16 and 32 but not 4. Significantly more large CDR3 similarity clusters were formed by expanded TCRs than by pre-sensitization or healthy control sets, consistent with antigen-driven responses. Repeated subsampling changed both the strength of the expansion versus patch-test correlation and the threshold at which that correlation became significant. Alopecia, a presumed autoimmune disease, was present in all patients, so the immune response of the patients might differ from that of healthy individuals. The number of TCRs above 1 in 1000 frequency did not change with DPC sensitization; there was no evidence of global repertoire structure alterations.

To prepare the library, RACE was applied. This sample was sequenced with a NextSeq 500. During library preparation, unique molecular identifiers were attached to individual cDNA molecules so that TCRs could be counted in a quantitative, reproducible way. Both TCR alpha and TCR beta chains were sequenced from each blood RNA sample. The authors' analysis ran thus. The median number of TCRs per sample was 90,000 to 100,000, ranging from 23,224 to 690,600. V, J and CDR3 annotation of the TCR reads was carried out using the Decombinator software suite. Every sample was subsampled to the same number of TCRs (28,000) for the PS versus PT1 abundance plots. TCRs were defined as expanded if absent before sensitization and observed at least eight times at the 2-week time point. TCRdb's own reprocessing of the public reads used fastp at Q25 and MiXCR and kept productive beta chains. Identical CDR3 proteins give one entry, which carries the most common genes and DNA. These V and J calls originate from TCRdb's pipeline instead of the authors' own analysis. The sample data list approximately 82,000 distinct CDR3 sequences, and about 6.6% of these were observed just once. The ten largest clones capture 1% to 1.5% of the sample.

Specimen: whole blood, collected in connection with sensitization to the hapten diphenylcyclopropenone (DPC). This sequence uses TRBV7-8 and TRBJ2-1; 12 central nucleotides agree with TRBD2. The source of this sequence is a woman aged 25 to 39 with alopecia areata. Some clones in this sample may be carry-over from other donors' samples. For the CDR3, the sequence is CASSLRTSGEYNEQFF. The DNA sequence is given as TGTGCCAGCAGCTTAAGGACTAGCGGGGAATACAATGAGCAGTTCTTC.